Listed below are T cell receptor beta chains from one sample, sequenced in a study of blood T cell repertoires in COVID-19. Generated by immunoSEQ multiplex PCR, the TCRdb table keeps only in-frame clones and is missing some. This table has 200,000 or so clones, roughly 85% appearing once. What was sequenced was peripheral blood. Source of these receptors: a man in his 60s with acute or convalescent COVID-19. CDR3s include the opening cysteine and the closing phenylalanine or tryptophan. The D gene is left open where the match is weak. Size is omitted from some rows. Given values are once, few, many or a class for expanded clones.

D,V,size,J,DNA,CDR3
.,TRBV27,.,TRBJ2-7,TGTGCCAGCAGTTTTTCGCCAAGAGGGCACTACGAGCAGTACTTC,CASSFSPRGHYEQYF
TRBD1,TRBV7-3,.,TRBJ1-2,TGTGCCAGCAGCCCGGGACAGCTGAACTATGGCTACACCTTC,CASSPGQLNYGYTF
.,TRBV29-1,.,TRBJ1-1,TGCAGCGTTGAGGCAGGGCAGAACACTGAAGCTTTCTTT,CSVEAGQNTEAFF
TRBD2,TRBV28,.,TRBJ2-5,TGTGCCAGCAGACATATAGCGGGAGGGGATGAGACCCAGTACTTC,CASRHIAGGDETQYF
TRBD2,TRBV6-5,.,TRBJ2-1,TGTGCCAGCAGTTACTCAAGCGGGAGTTTCGATGAGCAGTTCTTC,CASSYSSGSFDEQFF
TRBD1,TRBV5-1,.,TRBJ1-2,TGCGCCAGCAGCTTCGGCGGGACAGCCAACTATGGCTACACCTTC,CASSFGGTANYGYTF
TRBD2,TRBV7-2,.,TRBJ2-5,TGTGCCAGCAGCTTAGGGCGGGAGAAAGAGACCCAGTACTTC,CASSLGREKETQYF
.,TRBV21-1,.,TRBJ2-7,TGTGCCAGCAGCACTCCGGGACTAGCGGGAGGAACCTACGAGCAGTACTTC,CASSTPGLAGGTYEQYF
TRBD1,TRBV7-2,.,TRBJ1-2,TGTGCCAGCAGCTTAGACCGGGACAGCCAGATCTATGGCTACACCTTC,CASSLDRDSQIYGYTF
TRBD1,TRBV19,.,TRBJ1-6,TGTGCCAGCCGTGGGAGGGGACAGGGGCCGAATTCACCCCTCCACTTT,CASRGRGQGPNSPLHF
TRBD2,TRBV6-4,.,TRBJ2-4,TGTGCCAGCAGTCCAACTAGCGGGCTCGGGGCTCAGTACTTC,CASSPTSGLGAQYF
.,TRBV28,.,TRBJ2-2,TGTGCCAGCCGACTAAACACCGGGGAGCTGTTTTTT,CASRLNTGELFF
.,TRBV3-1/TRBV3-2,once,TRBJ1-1,TGTGCCAGCAGCCACGGGAGAACTGAAGCTTTCTTT,CASSHGRTEAFF
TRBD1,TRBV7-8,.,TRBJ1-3,TGTGCCAGCAGCTTATCCTCCACCGGGACAGCCTCTTCCACCATATATTTT,CASSLSSTGTASSTIYF
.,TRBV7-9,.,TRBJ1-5,TGTGCCAGCAGCTTCAGGGATGGCAATCAGCCCCAGCATTTT,CASSFRDGNQPQHF
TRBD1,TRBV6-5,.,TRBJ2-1,TGTGCCAGCCATACGGACAGGTCCTATAATCAGCAGTTCTTC,CASHTDRSYNQQFF
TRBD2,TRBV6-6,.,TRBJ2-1,TGTGCCAGCTCTAGCGGGTACAATGAGCAGTTCTTC,CASSSGYNEQFF
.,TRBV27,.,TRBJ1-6,TGTGCCAGCAGTTTGAGGGGGAATTCACCCCTCCACTTT,CASSLRGNSPLHF
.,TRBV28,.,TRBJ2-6,TGTGCCAGCAGTAAAACAGCCAACTCTGGGGCCAACGTCCTGACTTTC,CASSKTANSGANVLTF
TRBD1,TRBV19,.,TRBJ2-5,TGTGCCAGTAGTATAGATGTAGGACAGGGATCAGGGACCCAGTACTTC,CASSIDVGQGSGTQYF
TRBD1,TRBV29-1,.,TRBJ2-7,TGCAGCGTTGCGGGACAGGCGATTAAGAACTCCTACGAGCAGTACTTC,CSVAGQAIKNSYEQYF
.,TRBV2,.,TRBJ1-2,TGTGCCAGCTGTCCGGGAACCAACTATGGCTACACCTTC,CASCPGTNYGYTF
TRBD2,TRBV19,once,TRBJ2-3,TGTGCCAGTAGTATAGCTAGCGGCGGTGGGGCTAGCACAGATACGCAGTATTTT,CASSIASGGGASTDTQYF
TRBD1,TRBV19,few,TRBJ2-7,TGTGCCAGTAAGGGAGGACAGGGGAGCTCCTACGAGCAGTACTTC,CASKGGQGSSYEQYF
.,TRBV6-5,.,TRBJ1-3,TGTGCCAGCATCGGGAGCTCTGGAAACACCATATATTTT,CASIGSSGNTIYF
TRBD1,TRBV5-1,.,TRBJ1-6,TGCGCCAGCAGCCTATATGGACAGGGAAATTCACCCCTCCACTTT,CASSLYGQGNSPLHF
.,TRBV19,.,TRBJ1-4,TGTGCCAGTAGTCCCGTGTGGAGAGCAACTAATGAAAAACTGTTTTTT,CASSPVWRATNEKLFF
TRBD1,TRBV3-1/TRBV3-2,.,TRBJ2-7,TGTGCCAGCAGCCATTCGACAGGGATCTACGAGCAGTACTTC,CASSHSTGIYEQYF
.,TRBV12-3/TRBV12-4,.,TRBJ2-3,TGTGCCAGTTCCTCTAGTGGCACAGATACGCAGTATTTT,CASSSSGTDTQYF
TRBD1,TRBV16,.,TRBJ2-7,TGTGCCAGCAGCCCGGGGGGGACAGGGGCCTACGAGCAGTACTTC,CASSPGGTGAYEQYF
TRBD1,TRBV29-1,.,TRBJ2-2,TGCAGCGTCCGGGACAGGAGCGACACCGGGGAGCTGTTTTTT,CSVRDRSDTGELFF
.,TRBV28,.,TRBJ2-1,TGTGCCAGCAGTTTTCAAGCAGGGTCGAAGTTCTTC,CASSFQAGSKFF
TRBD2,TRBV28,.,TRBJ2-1,TGTGCCAGCAGTTTAGGACTAGCGGGAGTTGAGCAGTTCTTC,CASSLGLAGVEQFF
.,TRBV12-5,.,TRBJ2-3,TGTGCTAGTGATGCAGACACAGATACGCAGTATTTT,CASDADTDTQYF
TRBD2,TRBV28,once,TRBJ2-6,TGTGCCAGCAGTTGGGGAGGGGTCCTCTCTGGGGCCAACGTCCTGACTTTC,CASSWGGVLSGANVLTF
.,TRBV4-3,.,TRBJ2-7,TGCGCCAGCAGCCAAGAGCGGACACCCCAGGGGTACGAGCAGTACTTC,CASSQERTPQGYEQYF
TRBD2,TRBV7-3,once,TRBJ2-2,TGTGCCAGCAGCTTGGGAGGGGCCACCGGGGAGCTGTTTTTT,CASSLGGATGELFF
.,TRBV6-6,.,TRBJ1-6,TGTGCCAGCACCGAACAACAGGCCCGTGGTTCACCCCTCCACTTT,CASTEQQARGSPLHF
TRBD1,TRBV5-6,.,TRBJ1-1,TGTGCCAGCAGCTTGAGGACAGGGGACGAAGCTTTCTTT,CASSLRTGDEAFF
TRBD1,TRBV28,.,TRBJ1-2,TGTGCCAGCAGCCAGACCCGACAGGGAAAGGGCTATGGCTACACCTTC,CASSQTRQGKGYGYTF